Listed below are T cell receptor beta chains from one sample, sequenced in a study of cytomegalovirus exposure and HLA in healthy donors. Method: immunoSEQ multiplex PCR; TCRdb's copy keeps in-frame clones and lacks some. This table holds about 200,000 clones, approximately 79% found once. The sequenced sample was PBMCs. Source of these receptors: a man over 45 in good health and CMV-seronegative. CDR3s include the opening cysteine and the closing phenylalanine or tryptophan. The D gene is left open where the match is weak. Clone size, where shown, is once, few, many, or a class for clones that have expanded.

J | size | D | V | DNA | CDR3
TRBJ1-1 | - | - | TRBV2 | TGTGCCAGCGGACAGATGAACACTGAAGCTTTCTTT | CASGQMNTEAFF
TRBJ2-7 | - | TRBD1 | TRBV28 | TGTGCCAGCAGTCTCTCCGGGACAGGGGCCTGGGAGCAGTACTTC | CASSLSGTGAWEQYF
TRBJ2-1 | - | TRBD1 | TRBV9 | TGTGCCAGCAGCCGATCGGGACAGGGATGGAATGAGCAGTTCTTC | CASSRSGQGWNEQFF
TRBJ2-5 | - | - | TRBV6-5 | TGTGCCAGCAGTTACCAATACGACCGGGGCCAAGAGACCCAGTACTTC | CASSYQYDRGQETQYF
TRBJ2-2 | few | TRBD2 | TRBV7-8 | TGTGCCAGCAGCCCCCGGGGGAGGGCCTCCCCCGGGGAGCTGTTTTTT | CASSPRGRASPGELFF
TRBJ2-7 | - | TRBD2 | TRBV5-4 | TGTGCCAGCAGCTTTGGGACTAGCGGGAGTAGAGAGCAGTACTTC | CASSFGTSGSREQYF
TRBJ1-2 | - | TRBD1 | TRBV7-3 | TGTGCCAGCAGCTTTCGGACAGGGGGGGACTATGGCTACACCTTC | CASSFRTGGDYGYTF
TRBJ2-1 | few | TRBD1 | TRBV11-1 | TGTGCCAGCAGCCAATCCAGGGGGCGAATTGAGCAGTTCTTC | CASSQSRGRIEQFF
TRBJ2-1 | - | TRBD2 | TRBV19 | TGTGCCAGTAGTAGAGGGCTAGCGGGCTACCGGGGTTACAATGAGCAGTTCTTC | CASSRGLAGYRGYNEQFF
TRBJ1-4 | - | - | TRBV5-6 | TGTGCCAGCAGCTTGCTTAGGGGGACCCTTGCAACTAATGAAAAACTGTTTTTT | CASSLLRGTLATNEKLFF
TRBJ1-1 | - | TRBD1 | TRBV27 | TGTGCCAGCAGTTTATCTTGGGACAGGGCTGAAGCTTTCTTT | CASSLSWDRAEAFF
TRBJ2-7 | - | - | TRBV5-1 | TGCGCCAGCAGCAACTCGCCAGGCTACGAGCAGTACTTC | CASSNSPGYEQYF
TRBJ1-2 | once | - | TRBV28 | TGTGCCAGCAGGGGACGGGGAACAGGGAAAACCGGCTACACCTTC | CASRGRGTGKTGYTF
TRBJ2-1 | - | TRBD1 | TRBV7-3 | TGTGCCAGCAGCCGGGACAGGGGGGAGTACAATGAGCAGTTCTTC | CASSRDRGEYNEQFF